A single sample gave rise to the 23 T cell receptor beta chains below, sequenced in a study of T-cell memory formation after mild COVID-19. TCRdb reanalysed the 5' RACE reads using MiXCR and keeps one entry per CDR3 protein. This sample carries 500,000 to 650,000 distinct CDR3 sequences, about 20% of them seen once, and the ten largest clones take approximately 8.4%. Sequencing was performed on PBMCs or a T cell subset sorted from them (not recorded which). The receptor set was obtained from an adult woman who had mild COVID-19 (a few samples of this study predate the infection). Cell type and time point are not known.

CDR3 nucleotide sequence: TGCAGCGTTGAAATAGTAGCTAACTATGGCTACACCTTC. The encoded protein is CSVEIVANYGYTF. The chain recombines TRBV29-1 with TRBJ1-2; D gene unclear. The CDR3 covers 13 residues. Germline V gene sequence: CDR1 SQVTM, CDR2 ANQGSEA. Trimming shortened V by 2 bases and J by 0 bases, and 7 bases separated the two germline ends.

A few counts support this clonotype. The chain is built from TRBV27 and TRBJ2-5, with D hard to call. CDR3 length: 14 residues. From germline, CDR1 is MNHEY and CDR2 SMNVEV (reference sequence). Trimming cost V 0 bases and J 5 bases, with 10 bases left between them. In nucleotides, the CDR3 is TGTGCCAGCAGTTTATCAGGGTTCGGGGAGACCCAGTACTTC. Encoded protein: CASSLSGFGETQYF.

This chain connects TRBV6-6 to TRBJ1-2; maybe TRBD1 (6 bases). CDR1 and CDR2 from the germline V gene are MNHNY and SVGAGI (reference sequence). V lost 8 bases and J lost 2, with 24 bases in between. The CDR3 totals 17 residues. The CDR3 bases are TGTGCCAGCTTGCCTCCGACCGGACAGCCAACCAACTATGGCTACACCTTC. Its protein is CASLPPTGQPTNYGYTF.

This clonotype was counted only a few times. The genes are TRBV12-3 or TRBV12-4 and TRBJ1-2; D not resolved. The CDR3 covers 14 residues. The germline V and J ends were trimmed by 8 bases and 0 bases, with 13 bases remaining between them. The DNA for the CDR3 is TGTGCCAGCGTCCGGGCAGGAGCTAACTATGGCTACACCTTC. Its translation: CASVRAGANYGYTF.

There are a few counts of this clonotype. The chain has TRBV24-1 and TRBJ2-1; 9 bases line up with TRBD2. This CDR3 has 16 residues. V dropped 4 bases and J dropped 6; count of bases not matched to a gene: 9. Germline V gives CDR1 KGHDR, CDR2 SFDVKD. The CDR3 reads CATSDWVAGEFNEQFF. The CDR3 region has the DNA TGTGCCACCAGTGACTGGGTAGCGGGAGAGTTCAATGAGCAGTTCTTC.

In this sample, this clonotype turned up a few times. The chain combines TRBV12-3 or TRBV12-4 with TRBJ1-6; D gene uncertain. This CDR3 has 15 residues. V shed 2 bases and J shed 7 bases, with 12 bases lying between them. CDR3 in amino acids: CASSLSSPWNSPLHF. In nucleotides, the CDR3 is TGTGCCAGCAGTTTATCGTCCCCCTGGAATTCACCCCTCCACTTT.

The chain carries TRBV6-1 and TRBJ1-3, with unresolved D. V lost 4 bases to trimming and J lost 0 bases, with 7 bases between them. The CDR3 loop spans 14 amino acids. Germline CDR1 and CDR2: MNHNS and SASEGT. The CDR3 DNA is TGTGCCAGCAGTGTCGGCTACTCTGGAAACACCATATATTTT. Its translation: CASSVGYSGNTIYF.

This clonotype was seen a few times. This chain connects TRBV5-4 to TRBJ2-1, with 11 positions matching TRBD2. Trimming took 3 bases from V and 9 from J; bases not matched to a gene: 14. The CDR3 has 17 amino acids. Germline V CDR1 and CDR2: SGHNT, YYREEE (reference sequence). The CDR3 reads CASSSGVAGGGLGEQFF. In nucleotides, the CDR3 is TGTGCCAGCAGCTCTGGGGTAGCGGGAGGGGGCCTAGGTGAGCAGTTCTTC.

The V and J genes are TRBV7-9 and TRBJ2-1; 10 nucleotides match TRBD2. Germline CDR1 is SEHNR and CDR2 is FQNEAQ (reference sequence). Trimming took 7 bases from V and 8 from J; bases not matched to a gene: 8. The CDR3 is 14 amino acids. The CDR3 nucleotides read TGTGCCAGCAACCTAGCGGGAGTTATCTATGAGCAGTTCTTC. This sequence encodes CASNLAGVIYEQFF.

This clonotype was counted ten times or more. This chain connects TRBV5-5 to TRBJ2-2; D is possibly TRBD2 (5 bases). Trimming pared 3 bases from V and 4 bases from J, leaving 13 bases between. Germline-derived CDR1 and CDR2 are SGHKS and YYEKEE (reference sequence). This CDR3 has 15 amino acids. For the CDR3, the DNA is TGTGCCAGCAGCTCGGACTTCTTTCTCACCGGGGAGCTGTTTTTT. Encoded protein: CASSSDFFLTGELFF.

The chain combines TRBV7-2 with TRBJ2-7; D gene uncertain. This CDR3 comprises 14 residues. Germline loops: CDR1 SGHTA, CDR2 FQGNSA. The V and J ends lost 4 bases and 0 bases respectively, with 10 bases between them. The CDR3 bases are TGTGCCAGCAGCTACTCGTACAGCTCCTACGAGCAGTACTTC. Translation gives CASSYSYSSYEQYF.

This chain links TRBV3-1 with TRBJ1-1; D unclear. Germline V gene lookup returns CDR1 LGHDT and CDR2 YNNKEL (reference sequence). There are 15 residues in the CDR3. The V end lost 0 bases, the J end lost 2 bases, and 10 bases lay between the germline ends. The CDR3 sequence is CASSQEVPRNTEAFF. The DNA for the CDR3 is TGTGCCAGCAGCCAAGAAGTGCCTCGCAACACTGAAGCTTTCTTT.

The genes are TRBV12-3 or TRBV12-4 and TRBJ2-1, with D perhaps TRBD2 (6 bases). The CDR3 has 14 amino acids. The ends were cut back, 6 bases at V and 5 bases at J, with 14 bases in the middle. This CDR3 is CASRPGLHDNEQFF. The DNA of the CDR3 is TGTGCCAGCAGGCCGGGACTGCACGACAATGAGCAGTTCTTC.

J is TRBJ1-4 and V is TRBV29-1; 7 bases are shared with TRBD1. The CDR3 is 13 residues long. Germline V CDR1 and CDR2: SQVTM, ANQGSEA. The V and J ends lost 6 bases and 8 bases, in that order; junction bases with no gene match: 9. The CDR3, as DNA: TGCAGCGTGGAGGGGGCTAGATCCGAAAAACTGTTTTTT. It yields the protein CSVEGARSEKLFF.

The chain joins TRBV7-9 to TRBJ2-7, with D perhaps TRBD2 (6 bases). Trimming took off 1 base at V and 3 bases at J, with 13 bases between the two ends. Per germline, CDR1 SEHNR and CDR2 FQNEAQ (reference sequence). CDR3 length equals 15 residues. The CDR3 sequence: CASSLGGGPFYEQYF. CDR3 bases: TGTGCCAGCAGCTTAGGAGGAGGGCCTTTCTACGAGCAGTACTTC.

The rearrangement uses TRBV20-1 and TRBJ2-7; D perhaps matches TRBD2 (6 bases). This CDR3 spans 14 amino acids. Trimming removed 0 bases at V and 0 bases at J, with 9 bases between. Germline lookup yields CDR1 DFQATT and CDR2 SNEGSKA (reference sequence). As DNA, the CDR3 is TGCAGTGCTAGAGATACGGGGGTCTCCTACGAGCAGTACTTC. Translation gives CSARDTGVSYEQYF.

This clonotype has more than one count but fewer than ten. The genes are TRBV15 and TRBJ2-7; no firm D call. The CDR3 has 15 residues. The V end was cut by 0 bases, the J end by 2 bases, with 11 bases between. The germline V gene has CDR1 LNHNV and CDR2 YYDKDF (reference sequence). CDR3 sequence: CATSRETHAPYEQYF. The CDR3 DNA reads as TGTGCCACCAGCAGAGAAACACATGCCCCCTACGAGCAGTACTTC. Full variable domain (outside the CDR3, taken from reference TRBV15 and TRBJ2-7): DAMVIQNPRYQVTQFGKPVTLSCSQTLNHNVMYWYQQKSSQAPKLLFHYYDKDFNNEADTPDNFQSRRPNTSFCFLDIRSPGLGDTAMYLCATSRETHAPYEQYFGPGTRLTVT.

This clonotype was observed a few times. V and J are TRBV6-5 and TRBJ1-6; D call uncertain. The CDR3 has 13 amino acids. Germline V gene sequence: CDR1 MNHEY, CDR2 SVGAGI. The CDR3 nucleotides are TGTGCTACAGAGGACCCCGGGAATTCACCCCTCCACTTT. Translating gives CATEDPGNSPLHF.

This rearrangement joins TRBV30 to TRBJ1-2, with 7 bases aligning to TRBD1. Trimming at V came to 4 bases and at J to 4 bases, leaving 3 bases not matched to a gene. The CDR3 is 12 residues long. Germline V gene sequence: CDR1 GTSNPN, CDR2 SVGIG (reference sequence). The CDR3 bases are TGTGCCTGGAAGGGGGCTACCTATGGCTACACCTTC. Amino acid sequence: CAWKGATYGYTF.

This chain joins TRBV12-3 or TRBV12-4 and TRBJ2-7; D unclear. CDR3 length equals 12 residues. Deletions cut 6 bases from V and 5 bases from J, with 11 bases between. CDR3 DNA: TGTGCCAGCAGGTTGGGCCTCCACGAGCAGTACTTC. Translation: CASRLGLHEQYF.

This clonotype showed up just a few times. This rearrangement joins TRBV6-1 to TRBJ1-5; D may be TRBD1 (6 bases). This CDR3 is built from 15 residues. The germline V gene has CDR1 MNHNS and CDR2 SASEGT. Trimming removed 6 bases at V and 0 bases at J, with 12 bases between. As DNA, the CDR3 is TGTGCCAGCAGCACAGGACAGCATAGCAATCAGCCCCAGCATTTT. This translates into CASSTGQHSNQPQHF.

V is TRBV5-8 and J is TRBJ2-3, with D tentatively TRBD2 (5 bases). V lost 3 bases and J lost 1, with 12 bases in between. The germline CDR1 and CDR2 sequences are SGHTS and YDEGEE. This CDR3 is built from 15 residues. The CDR3 region is CASSWPAGRTDTQYF. The CDR3 nucleotides read TGTGCCAGCAGCTGGCCCGCGGGCCGCACAGATACGCAGTATTTT. The full variable domain, rest sourced from reference TRBV5-8 and TRBJ2-3, is EAGVTQSPTHLIKTRGQQATLRCSPISGHTSVYWYQQALGLGLQFLLWYDEGEERNRGNFPPRFSGRQFPNYSSELNVNALELEDSALYLCASSWPAGRTDTQYFGPGTRLTVL.

The V gene is TRBV12-3 or TRBV12-4, the J gene TRBJ2-5, with a tentative D call TRBD2 (5 bases). The CDR3 spans 14 residues. V was shortened by 5 bases and J by 5 bases, with 15 bases between the two germline ends. CDR3 coding DNA: TGTGCCAGCAGTAGGAGGTCCGGTGGGGAGACCCAGTACTTC. Amino acids: CASSRRSGGETQYF.